Following are 14 T cell receptor beta chains from one sample sequenced in a study of Japanese encephalitis immunity and Zika vaccine responses. One entry per CDR3 protein, called by TCRdb with MiXCR from the 5' RACE reads. The profile shows 300 or so distinct CDR3 sequences, 2.5% to 3% of them singletons. For 6 days, PBMCs labeled with CFSE were cultured with peptide pools at roughly 1 ug/mL each. The sort collected unfixed, live, CD56-CD19-CD16-CD3+CD4+ CFSE-low proliferating CD4 T cells. The material sequenced was antigen-activated CD4+ T cells from blood, cultured, taken during a Zika inactivated vaccine study. The receptors stem from an adult man who received an inactivated Zika virus vaccine.

In its sample, this clonotype was seen many times. The CDR3 loop reads CASSPTGVSTDTQYF. The CDR3 DNA is TGTGCCAGCAGCCCGACAGGGGTTAGCACAGATACGCAGTATTTT. The V and J genes are TRBV6-4 and TRBJ2-3; 8 bases match TRBD1. CDR1 MRHNA and CDR2 SNTAGT come from the germline V gene. J gave up 0 bases and V 6 bases, and 5 bases lay outside the gene matches. This CDR3 region has 15 residues.

This clonotype rates as large (0.1 to 1%). The chain recombines TRBV6-5 with TRBJ2-3; 10 bases align to TRBD2. Germline assignment: CDR1 MNHEY and CDR2 SVGAGI. The V segment lost 5 bases and the J segment 5 bases; nucleotides outside the gene matches: 4. This CDR3 comprises 14 residues. CDR3 loop: CASSIAGGVDTQYF. The CDR3 bases are TGTGCCAGCAGTATAGCGGGGGGAGTAGATACGCAGTATTTT.

By sample share, this clonotype is large (0.1 to 1%). The gene calls are TRBV7-9 and TRBJ2-1; D is unresolved. The V end lost 2 bases, the J end lost 5 bases, and 10 bases lay between the germline ends. The CDR3 is 14 residues long. Germline-derived CDR1 and CDR2 are SEHNR and FQNEAQ (reference sequence). As DNA, the CDR3 is TGTGCCAGCAGCTTACGGCCAAACAACAATGAGCAGTTCTTC. It is translated as CASSLRPNNNEQFF.

This clonotype is large. This CDR3 is CASSKTRTGELFF. CDR3 in DNA: TGTGCCAGCAGTAAGACTCGCACCGGGGAGCTGTTTTTT. The chain joins TRBV7-7 to TRBJ2-2; no definite D call. The CDR3 consists of 13 residues. With 6 bases removed from V and 4 bases from J, the gap between germline ends came to 9 bases. The germline V gene encodes CDR1 SSHAT and CDR2 FNYEAQ (reference sequence).

In its sample, this clonotype is large (0.1 to 1%). V usage is TRBV20-1 and J usage is TRBJ2-3; TRBD2 might be the D (5 bases). This CDR3 region has 14 residues. Germline loops: CDR1 DFQATT, CDR2 SNEGSKA (reference sequence). V gave up 6 bases and J gave up 1 base, with 14 bases separating them. The CDR3 bases are TGCAGTGCCCCCTTTCGGGGTGGCACAGATACGCAGTATTTT. The encoded protein is CSAPFRGGTDTQYF.

By sample share, this clonotype is large. The chain is built from TRBV30 and TRBJ1-1; 7 nucleotides match TRBD1. The CDR3 runs 13 residues. Germline loops: CDR1 GTSNPN, CDR2 SVGIG (reference sequence). The ends lost 2 bases at V and 1 base at J; junction bases unmatched: 1. The CDR3 bases are TGTGCCTGGAGTCGACAGGGGAACACTGAAGCTTTCTTT. It is translated as CAWSRQGNTEAFF.

This clonotype is termed medium-sized (0.01 to 0.1%). J is TRBJ1-2 and V is TRBV7-2; unclear D gene. The CDR3 spans 15 residues. The germline V and J ends were trimmed by 1 base and 4 bases, with 13 bases remaining between them. The germline CDR1 and CDR2 sequences are SGHTA and FQGNSA. The CDR3 region has the DNA TGTGCCAGCAGCTTAGATTATTACCGTGGCTATGGCTACACCTTC. It encodes CASSLDYYRGYGYTF. Drawing the rest from reference TRBV7-2 and TRBJ1-2, the complete variable domain is GAGVSQSPSNKVTEKGKDVELRCDPISGHTALYWYRQSLGQGLEFLIYFQGNSAPDKSGLPSDRFSAERTGGSVSTLTIQRTQQEDSAVYLCASSLDYYRGYGYTFGSGTRLTVV.

This clonotype is labeled as large. The chain has TRBV4-2 and TRBJ1-1; no clear D gene. The CDR3 is 12 residues long. From germline, CDR1 is LGHNA and CDR2 YNFKEQ. Deletions cut 4 bases from V and 11 bases from J, with 14 bases between. CDR3 coding DNA: TGTGCCAGCAGCCCTGGCGGGTATTGGGCTTTCTTT. It specifies CASSPGGYWAFF.

This clonotype qualifies as medium-sized (0.01 to 0.1%). This sequence joins TRBV5-1 and TRBJ1-2; D is perhaps TRBD1 (5 bases). The CDR3 consists of 14 residues. The V and J ends lost 2 bases and 8 bases respectively, with 16 bases between them. Germline V CDR1 and CDR2: SGHRS, YFSETQ. The CDR3 coding sequence is TGCGCCAGCAGCTTAGGGGACCTAAGAGAAGGCTACACCTTC. This codes for CASSLGDLREGYTF.

In this sample, this clonotype is medium-sized. The chain recombines TRBV6-6 with TRBJ2-6; tentatively, D is TRBD1 (7 bases). The V and J ends lost 6 bases and 2 bases respectively, with 14 bases between them. The CDR3 covers 16 residues. Germline-derived CDR1 and CDR2 are MNHNY and SVGAGI (reference sequence). This CDR3 is CASRGLTGAGANVLTF. The CDR3 DNA reads TGTGCCAGCAGGGGACTCACAGGGGCTGGGGCCAACGTCCTGACTTTC.

By frequency in the sample, this clonotype is medium-sized. The rearrangement uses TRBV14 and TRBJ2-7; 7 bases map to TRBD2. V lost 5 bases to trimming and J lost 2 bases; unmatched junction nucleotides: 6. The germline V gene has CDR1 SGHDN and CDR2 FVKESK. This CDR3 is 14 amino acids long. CDR3 protein: CASSSGTIPYEQYF. CDR3 coding DNA: TGTGCCAGCAGCTCCGGGACTATACCCTACGAGCAGTACTTC.

This clonotype is labeled large. CDR3 sequence reads: CASSLALDPFAYEQYF. CDR3 sequence (DNA): TGTGCCAGCAGCTTAGCACTAGATCCATTTGCCTACGAGCAGTACTTC. V gene TRBV7-8 combines with J gene TRBJ2-7; perhaps TRBD2 as D (5 bases). Germline V CDR1 and CDR2: SGHVS, FQNEAQ. The CDR3 loop spans 16 amino acids. Trimming removed 0 bases at V and 2 bases at J, with 14 bases between.

By share, this clonotype counts as hyperexpanded. The rearrangement links TRBV5-1 to TRBJ2-7; 8 nucleotides match TRBD1. This CDR3 is 13 amino acids long. J lost 5 bases, V lost 7 bases, and 8 bases had no gene match. From germline, CDR1 is SGHRS and CDR2 YFSETQ. The CDR3 nucleotides read TGCGCCAGCGGGCTTCAGGGGGCCCACGAGCAGTACTTC. Translating gives CASGLQGAHEQYF.

By frequency in the sample, this clonotype is large. The chain employs TRBV20-1 and TRBJ2-3, with 12 bases fitting TRBD2. Germline trimming cut 1 base from V and 0 bases from J; bases unmatched to any gene: 5. Germline CDR1 and CDR2: DFQATT and SNEGSKA (reference sequence). The CDR3 is made up of 17 amino acids. CDR3 in amino acids: CSARVLAGGFSTDTQYF. CDR3 DNA: TGCAGTGCTAGAGTTCTAGCGGGGGGGTTTAGCACAGATACGCAGTATTTT.